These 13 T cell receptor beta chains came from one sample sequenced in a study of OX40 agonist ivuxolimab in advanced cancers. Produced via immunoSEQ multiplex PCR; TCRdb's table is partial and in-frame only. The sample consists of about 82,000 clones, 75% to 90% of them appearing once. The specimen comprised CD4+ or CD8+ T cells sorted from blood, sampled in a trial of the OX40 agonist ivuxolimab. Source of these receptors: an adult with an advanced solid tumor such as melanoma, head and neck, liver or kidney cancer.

In nucleotides, the CDR3 is TGTGCCAGTAGTCTGGACAGGGTGAACACTGAAGCTTTCTTT. Translating it yields CASSLDRVNTEAFF. The chain links TRBV19 to TRBJ1-1, with 8 bases that match TRBD1. CDR1 is LNHDA, CDR2 SQIVND, per germline (reference sequence). J gave up 0 bases and V 5 bases, and 2 bases lay outside the gene matches. CDR3 size: 14 residues.

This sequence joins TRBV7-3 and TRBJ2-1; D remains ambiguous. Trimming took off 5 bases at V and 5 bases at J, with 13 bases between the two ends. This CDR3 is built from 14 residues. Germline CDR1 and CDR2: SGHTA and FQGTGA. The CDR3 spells CASSTHYNDNEQFF. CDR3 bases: TGTGCCAGCAGCACCCACTATAACGACAATGAGCAGTTCTTC.

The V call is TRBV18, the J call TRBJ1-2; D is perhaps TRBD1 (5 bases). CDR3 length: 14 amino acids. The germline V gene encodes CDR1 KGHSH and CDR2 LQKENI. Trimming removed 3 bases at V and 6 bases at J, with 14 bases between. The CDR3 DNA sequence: TGTGCCAGCTCACCCCCGACAGTTATTAATGGCTACACCTTC. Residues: CASSPPTVINGYTF.

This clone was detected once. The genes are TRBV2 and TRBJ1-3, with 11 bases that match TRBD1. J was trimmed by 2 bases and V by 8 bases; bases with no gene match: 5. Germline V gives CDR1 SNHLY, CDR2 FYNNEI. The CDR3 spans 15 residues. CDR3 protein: CASGGQGGPGNTIYF. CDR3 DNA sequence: TGTGCCAGCGGGGGACAGGGGGGACCTGGAAACACCATATATTTT.

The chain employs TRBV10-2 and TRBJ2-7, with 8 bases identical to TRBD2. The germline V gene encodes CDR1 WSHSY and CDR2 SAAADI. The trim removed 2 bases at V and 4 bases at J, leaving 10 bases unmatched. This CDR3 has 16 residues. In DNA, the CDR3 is TGCGCCAGCAGTGAGCCTCTGGCGGGGGGCCCTTACGAGCAGTACTTC. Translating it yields CASSEPLAGGPYEQYF.

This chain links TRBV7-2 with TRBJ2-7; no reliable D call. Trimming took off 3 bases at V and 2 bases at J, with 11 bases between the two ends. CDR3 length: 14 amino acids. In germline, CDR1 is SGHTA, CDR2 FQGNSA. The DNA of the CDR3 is TGTGCCAGCAGCTTTCCCAGCCGCCCCTACGAGCAGTACTTC. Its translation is CASSFPSRPYEQYF.

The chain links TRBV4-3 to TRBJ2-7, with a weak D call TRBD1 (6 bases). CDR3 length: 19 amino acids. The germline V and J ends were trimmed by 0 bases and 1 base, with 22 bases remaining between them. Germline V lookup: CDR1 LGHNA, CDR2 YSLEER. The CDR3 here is CASSQDGGRPGALSYEQYF. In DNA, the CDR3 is TGCGCCAGCAGCCAAGATGGGGGCAGGCCTGGGGCATTATCCTACGAGCAGTACTTC.

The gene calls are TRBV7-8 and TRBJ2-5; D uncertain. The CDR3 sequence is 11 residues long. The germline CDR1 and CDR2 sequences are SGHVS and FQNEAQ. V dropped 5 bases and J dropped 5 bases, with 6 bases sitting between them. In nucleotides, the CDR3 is TGTGCCAGCAGCCCACAGGAGACCCAGTACTTC. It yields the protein CASSPQETQYF.

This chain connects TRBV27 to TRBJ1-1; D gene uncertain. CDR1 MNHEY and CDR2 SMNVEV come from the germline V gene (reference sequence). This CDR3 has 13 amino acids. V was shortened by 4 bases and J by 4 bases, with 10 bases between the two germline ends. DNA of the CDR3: TGTGCCAGCAGTTGGAGTTTTTTCACTGAAGCTTTCTTT. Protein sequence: CASSWSFFTEAFF.

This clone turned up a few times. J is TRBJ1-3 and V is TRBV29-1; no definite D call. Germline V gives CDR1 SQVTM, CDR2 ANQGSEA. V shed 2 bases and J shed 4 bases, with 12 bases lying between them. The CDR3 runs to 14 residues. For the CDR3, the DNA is TGCAGCGTTGAAACGTCAGACCAGGGAAACACCATATATTTT. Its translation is CSVETSDQGNTIYF.

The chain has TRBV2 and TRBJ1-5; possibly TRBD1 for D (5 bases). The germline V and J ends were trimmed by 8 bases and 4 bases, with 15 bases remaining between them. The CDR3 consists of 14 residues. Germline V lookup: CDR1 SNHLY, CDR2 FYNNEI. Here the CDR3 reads CASGRGVQNQPQHF. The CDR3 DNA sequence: TGTGCCAGCGGGCGGGGGGTTCAGAATCAGCCCCAGCATTTT.

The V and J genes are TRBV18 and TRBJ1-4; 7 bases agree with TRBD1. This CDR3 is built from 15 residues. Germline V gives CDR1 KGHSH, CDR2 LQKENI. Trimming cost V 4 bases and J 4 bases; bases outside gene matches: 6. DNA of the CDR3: TGTGCCAGCTCACTAGACAGGGCGAATAATGAAAAACTGTTTTTT. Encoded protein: CASSLDRANNEKLFF.

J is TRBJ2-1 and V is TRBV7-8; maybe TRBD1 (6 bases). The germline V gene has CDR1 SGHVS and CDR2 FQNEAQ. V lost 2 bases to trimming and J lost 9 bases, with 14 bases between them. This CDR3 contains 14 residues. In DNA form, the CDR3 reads TGTGCCAGCAGCTTACCATCCACAGGGACTGAGCAGTTCTTC. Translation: CASSLPSTGTEQFF.